This entry describes one TCR beta chain. No antigen is known for it. The sample originates from a study of cytomegalovirus exposure and HLA in healthy donors. Healthy bone marrow donors made up the donors. The study's findings and limits: Cytomegalovirus association was listed for approximately 150 TCR beta chains. V- and J-gene trimming of TCR beta was linked (in a later analysis) to a missense DCLRE1C variant. Common viral pathogens were later found to be apparently linked to several of the most significant clusters.

Primers for the PCR totalled 60 Vbeta and 13 Jbeta. Libraries were prepared by immunoSEQ multiplex PCR; TCRdb keeps only in-frame clonotypes and omits some of them. Of some 200,000 clones listed, around 84% are singletons. V shed 4 bases, J shed 10 bases, and the junction held 14 bases outside the gene matches. This CDR3 is 16 amino acids long. CDR1 and CDR2 from the germline V gene are SGHDT and YYEEEE. This receptor was identified in a woman between 18 and 29 years old in good health and CMV-seronegative. The V gene is TRBV5-6, the J gene TRBJ1-6; 7 bases agree with TRBD1. The sequenced sample consisted of PBMCs. The CDR3 protein is CASSTLDRRVASPLHF. In DNA form, the CDR3 reads TGTGCCAGCAGCACCCTGGACAGGCGCGTTGCGTCACCCCTCCACTTT. Looking up the rest from reference TRBV5-6 and TRBJ1-6 gives the full variable domain: DAGVTQSPTHLIKTRGQQVTLRCSPKSGHDTVSWYQQALGQGPQFIFQYYEEEERQRGNFPDRFSGHQFPNYSSELNVNALLLGDSALYLCASSTLDRRVASPLHFGNGTRLTVT.